One sample yielded the 19 T cell receptor beta chains listed below, sequenced in a study of early T cells in non-severe SARS-CoV-2 infection. TCRdb reanalysed the 5' RACE reads using MiXCR and keeps one entry per CDR3 protein. The data hold tens of thousands of distinct CDR3 sequences, with about 6.3% observed a single time. The specimen sequenced was whole blood. Receptors originate from an adult who was a healthcare worker with PCR-confirmed SARS-CoV-2 infection or an uninfected control (not recorded which).

This clonotype was observed many times. V gene TRBV29-1 combines with J gene TRBJ2-3, with D perhaps TRBD1 (5 bases). The CDR3 has 11 amino acids. The germline V and J ends were trimmed by 7 bases and 4 bases, with 9 bases remaining between them. Germline V gene data show CDR1 as SQVTM and CDR2 as ANQGSEA. Here the CDR3 reads CSGAQADTQYF. DNA for the CDR3: TGCAGCGGCGCACAGGCAGATACGCAGTATTTT.

This clonotype was counted many times. V gene TRBV7-6 combines with J gene TRBJ2-3, with a tentative D call TRBD2 (6 bases). This CDR3 comprises 19 residues. Germline loops: CDR1 SGHVS, CDR2 FNYEAQ. V shed 1 base and J shed 1 base, with 21 bases lying between them. CDR3 in amino acids: CASSLGRFDRSGGTDTQYF. DNA for the CDR3: TGTGCCAGCAGCTTAGGACGTTTCGACCGATCGGGGGGCACAGATACGCAGTATTTT.

This clonotype was detected ten times or more. The rearrangement joins TRBV3-1 to TRBJ2-1, with TRBD2 matching over 12 bases. Per the germline V gene, CDR1 is LGHDT and CDR2 is YNNKEL (reference sequence). CDR3 size: 13 residues. After removal of 4 bases from V and 8 bases from J, the junction contained 0 bases not matched to a gene. As DNA, the CDR3 is TGTGCCAGCAGCCGACTAGCGGGGGATGAGCAGTTCTTC. Amino acid sequence: CASSRLAGDEQFF.

The chain employs TRBV5-1 and TRBJ2-1; 12 bases are shared with TRBD2. J gave up 0 bases and V 4 bases, and 5 bases lay outside the gene matches. The CDR3 sequence is 17 residues long. From germline, CDR1 is SGHRS and CDR2 YFSETQ. The CDR3 reads CASSMGLAGSSYNEQFF. DNA for the CDR3: TGCGCCAGCAGCATGGGACTAGCGGGTAGCTCCTACAATGAGCAGTTCTTC.

The rearrangement uses TRBV6-6 and TRBJ2-7; 7 bases are shared with TRBD1. Germline CDR1 MNHNY, CDR2 SVGAGI (reference sequence). This CDR3 contains 12 residues. The V gene end was trimmed by 4 bases and the J gene end by 6 bases; junction bases not matched to a gene: 3. CDR3 nucleotides: TGTGCCAGCAGTTTACAGGGGCCCGAGCAGTACTTC. This translates into CASSLQGPEQYF.

The table lists this clonotype with many counts. The chain recombines TRBV27 with TRBJ2-7; the match to TRBD2 covers 7 bases. This CDR3 has 15 amino acids. Germline CDR1 is MNHEY and CDR2 is SMNVEV (reference sequence). V shed 1 base and J 0 bases; nucleotides not matched to a gene: 3. The CDR3 loop reads CASSLLGGGSYEQYF. The CDR3 DNA is TGTGCCAGCAGTTTATTGGGGGGGGGCTCCTACGAGCAGTACTTC.

This chain links TRBV6-2 or TRBV6-3 with TRBJ2-7; D unclear. V lost 5 bases and J lost 0, with 11 bases in between. The CDR3 has 14 amino acids. Per the germline V gene, CDR1 is MNHEY and CDR2 is SVGEGT. As DNA, the CDR3 is TGTGCCAGCAGTACGGACGATTCCTCCTACGAGCAGTACTTC. It translates to CASSTDDSSYEQYF.

In this sample, this clonotype turned up a few times. V and J are TRBV11-2 and TRBJ1-6; D perhaps matches TRBD1 (5 bases). Germline V gene sequence: CDR1 SGHAT, CDR2 FQNNGV. V shed 5 bases and J shed 4 bases, with 12 bases lying between them. The CDR3 is 15 amino acids. CDR3 residues: CASSPGPSYNSPLHF. Here the CDR3 DNA reads TGTGCCAGCAGCCCGGGACCGTCGTATAATTCACCCCTCCACTTT.

This clonotype occurred many times. V and J are TRBV28 and TRBJ2-3; D is possibly TRBD1 (5 bases). V lost 2 bases, J lost 4 bases, and 13 bases lay in between. CDR1 and CDR2 (germline): MDHEN, SYDVKM. The CDR3 extends over 15 amino acids. The CDR3 spells CASSLRRQIADTQYF. In nucleotides, the CDR3 is TGTGCCAGCAGTTTAAGGCGACAGATTGCAGATACGCAGTATTTT.

This clonotype was picked up many times. The V and J genes are TRBV7-9 and TRBJ2-5; 7 nucleotides match TRBD1. The CDR3 is 15 amino acids. V dropped 5 bases and J dropped 4; count of bases not matched to a gene: 10. The germline V gene encodes CDR1 SEHNR and CDR2 FQNEAQ (reference sequence). In DNA, the CDR3 is TGTGCCAGCAGCCCTCGCCAGACAGGGAGAGAGACCCAGTACTTC. Amino acids: CASSPRQTGRETQYF.

This clonotype was seen ten or more times. The chain joins TRBV7-2 to TRBJ2-5; no reliable D call. Germline V gives CDR1 SGHTA, CDR2 FQGNSA. Trimming took 0 bases from V and 4 from J, leaving 3 bases between them. This CDR3 is 12 amino acids long. Here the CDR3 reads CASSLAGETQYF. The CDR3 DNA follows: TGTGCCAGCAGCTTAGCGGGAGAGACCCAGTACTTC.

The chain combines TRBV6-6 with TRBJ2-7; D is perhaps TRBD1 or TRBD2 (5 bases each). This CDR3 is built from 13 residues. From germline, CDR1 is MNHNY and CDR2 SVGAGI (reference sequence). The V end was cut by 8 bases, the J end by 7 bases, with 18 bases between. The CDR3 DNA sequence: TGTGCCAGCGGCCAGGGACCCACGGGGGAGCAGTACTTC. Its protein is CASGQGPTGEQYF.

Many counts were recorded for this clonotype. The V and J genes are TRBV7-9 and TRBJ2-7, with 10 bases fitting TRBD2. Per the germline V gene, CDR1 is SEHNR and CDR2 is FQNEAQ (reference sequence). V shed 5 bases and J 3 bases; nucleotides not matched to a gene: 4. This CDR3 has 14 amino acids. Here the CDR3 DNA reads TGTGCCAGCAGCATTAGCGGGAGGAACTACGAGCAGTACTTC. This translates into CASSISGRNYEQYF.

V gene TRBV6-2 or TRBV6-3 combines with J gene TRBJ2-3; a weak D match, TRBD2 (6 bases). Germline V gene lookup returns CDR1 MNHEY and CDR2 SVGEGT. The CDR3 loop spans 14 amino acids. The germline V and J ends were trimmed by 10 bases and 2 bases, with 16 bases remaining between them. The DNA of the CDR3 is TGTGCCACCATCCGGGACTCCAACACAGATACGCAGTATTTT. This translates into CATIRDSNTDTQYF.

The V gene is TRBV10-3, the J gene TRBJ2-3; D is tentatively TRBD1 or TRBD2 (5 bases each). This CDR3 is 15 amino acids long. Germline V gene lookup returns CDR1 ENHRY and CDR2 SYGVKD. The V gene lost 5 bases and the J gene lost 2 bases, with 14 bases spanning the gap. CDR3 nucleotide sequence: TGTGCCATCAGTTTCCTTGGGACGGACACAGATACGCAGTATTTT. Its translation: CAISFLGTDTDTQYF.

This clonotype came up many times. The rearrangement joins TRBV20-1 to TRBJ2-3, with 9 bases aligning to TRBD2. The V and J ends lost 3 bases and 1 base, in that order; junction bases with no gene match: 8. Germline CDR1 DFQATT, CDR2 SNEGSKA (reference sequence). The CDR3 runs 16 residues. CDR3 nucleotides: TGCAGTGCTAGTCCGGTAGCGGGAGCGGGCACAGATACGCAGTATTTT. It encodes CSASPVAGAGTDTQYF.

This clonotype was seen more than once but under ten times. V usage is TRBV11-1 and J usage is TRBJ2-1, with 12 bases aligning to TRBD2. Per the germline V gene, CDR1 is SGHAT and CDR2 is FQDESV (reference sequence). J was trimmed by 6 bases and V by 4 bases; bases with no gene match: 4. The CDR3 extends over 15 amino acids. The CDR3, as DNA: TGTGCCAGCAGCTCCACGACTAGCGGGAGCAATGAGCAGTTCTTC. Translated: CASSSTTSGSNEQFF.

The J gene is TRBJ2-5, the V gene TRBV7-8, with 8 bases identical to TRBD1. Germline V gene sequence: CDR1 SGHVS, CDR2 FQNEAQ. J gave up 4 bases and V 5 bases, and 6 bases lay outside the gene matches. The CDR3 has 14 residues. The CDR3 reads CASSGGTGLETQYF. Here the CDR3 DNA reads TGTGCCAGCAGCGGTGGGACAGGACTAGAGACCCAGTACTTC.

This clonotype was seen more than once but under ten times. This chain uses TRBV7-2 with TRBJ2-1, with TRBD2 matching 7 bases. Looked up from germline, CDR1 is SGHTA and CDR2 is FQGNSA. The ends lost 3 bases at V and 0 bases at J; junction bases unmatched: 17. The CDR3 consists of 20 residues. The CDR3 protein is CASSLARERRKQRSYNEQFF. The CDR3 region has the DNA TGTGCCAGCAGCTTGGCGCGGGAGAGACGAAAGCAACGCTCCTACAATGAGCAGTTCTTC.